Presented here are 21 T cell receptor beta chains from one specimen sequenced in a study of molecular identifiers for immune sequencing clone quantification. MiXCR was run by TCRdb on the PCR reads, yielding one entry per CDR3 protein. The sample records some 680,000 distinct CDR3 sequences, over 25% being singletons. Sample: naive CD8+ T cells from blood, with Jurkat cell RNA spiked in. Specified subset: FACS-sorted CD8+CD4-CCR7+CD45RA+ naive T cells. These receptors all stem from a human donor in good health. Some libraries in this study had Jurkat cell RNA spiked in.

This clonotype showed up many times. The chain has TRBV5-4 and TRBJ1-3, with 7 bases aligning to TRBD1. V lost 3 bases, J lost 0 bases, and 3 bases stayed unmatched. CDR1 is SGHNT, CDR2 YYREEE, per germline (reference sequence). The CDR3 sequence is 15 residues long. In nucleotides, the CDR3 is TGTGCCAGCAGCTGGGGGACAGTCTCTGGAAACACCATATATTTT. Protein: CASSWGTVSGNTIYF. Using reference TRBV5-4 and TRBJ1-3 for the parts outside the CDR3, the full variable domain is ETGVTQSPTHLIKTRGQQVTLRCSSQSGHNTVSWYQQALGQGPQFIFQYYREEENGRGNFPPRFSGLQFPNYSSELNVNALELDDSALYLCASSWGTVSGNTIYFGEGSWLTVV.

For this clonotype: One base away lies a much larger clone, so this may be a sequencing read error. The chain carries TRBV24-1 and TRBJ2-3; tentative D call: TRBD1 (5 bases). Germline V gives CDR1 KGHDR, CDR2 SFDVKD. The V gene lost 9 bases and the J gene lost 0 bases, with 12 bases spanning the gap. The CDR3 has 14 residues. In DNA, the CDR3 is TGTGCCACCGCGAGTTCAGGGAGCACAGATACGCAGTATTTT. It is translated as CATASSGSTDTQYF.

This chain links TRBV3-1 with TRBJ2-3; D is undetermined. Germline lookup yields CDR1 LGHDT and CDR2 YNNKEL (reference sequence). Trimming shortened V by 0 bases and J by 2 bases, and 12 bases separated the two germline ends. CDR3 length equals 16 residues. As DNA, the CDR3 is TGTGCCAGCAGCCAAGATTGGGCACATTTCACAGATACGCAGTATTTT. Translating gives CASSQDWAHFTDTQYF.

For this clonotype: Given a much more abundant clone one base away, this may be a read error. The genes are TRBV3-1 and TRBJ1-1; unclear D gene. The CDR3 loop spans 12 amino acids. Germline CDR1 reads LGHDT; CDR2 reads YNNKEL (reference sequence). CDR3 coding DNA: TGTGCCCGCAGCCAGAAAAACACTGAAGCTTTCTTT. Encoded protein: CARSQKNTEAFF.

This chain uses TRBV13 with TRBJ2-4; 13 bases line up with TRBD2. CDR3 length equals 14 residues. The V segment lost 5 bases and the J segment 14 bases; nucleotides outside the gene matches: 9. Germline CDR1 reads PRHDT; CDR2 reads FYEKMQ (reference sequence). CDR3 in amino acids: CASSLGLAGPSEYF. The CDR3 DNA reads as TGTGCCAGCAGCCTGGGACTAGCGGGGCCGTCAGAGTACTTC.

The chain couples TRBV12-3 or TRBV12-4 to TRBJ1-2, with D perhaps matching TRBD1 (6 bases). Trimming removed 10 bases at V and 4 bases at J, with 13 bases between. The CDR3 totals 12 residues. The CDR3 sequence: CANTLDSYGYTF. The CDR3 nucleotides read TGTGCCAACACCCTGGACAGCTATGGCTACACCTTC.

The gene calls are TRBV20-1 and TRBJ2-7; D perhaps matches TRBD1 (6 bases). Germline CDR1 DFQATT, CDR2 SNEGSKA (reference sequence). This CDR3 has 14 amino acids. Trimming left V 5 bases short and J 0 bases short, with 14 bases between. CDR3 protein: CSAHPGTHSYEQYF. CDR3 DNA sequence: TGCAGTGCTCACCCCGGGACACACTCCTACGAGCAGTACTTC.

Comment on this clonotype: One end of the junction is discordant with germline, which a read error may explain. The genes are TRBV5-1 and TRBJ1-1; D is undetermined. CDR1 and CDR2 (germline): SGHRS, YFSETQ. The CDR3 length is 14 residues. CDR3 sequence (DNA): TGCACCAGCAGCTTGCGGCAGACTAACACTGAAGCTTTCTTT. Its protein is CTSSLRQTNTEAFF.

Written as DNA, the CDR3 is TGTGCCAGCAGTGAATCGAGGCACCAAGAGACCCAGTACTTC. This codes for CASSESRHQETQYF. The V gene is TRBV6-1, the J gene TRBJ2-5; unclear D gene. Germline V gives CDR1 MNHNS, CDR2 SASEGT. The CDR3 totals 14 residues. Trimming removed 2 bases at V and 0 bases at J, with 7 bases between.

The DNA for the CDR3 is TGCGCCAGCAGCCTATGGACTCCTGGGGAGACCCAGTACTTC. This codes for CASSLWTPGETQYF. V and J are TRBV5-1 and TRBJ2-5; TRBD2 is a possible D gene (5 bases). This CDR3 has 14 residues. CDR1 and CDR2 from the germline V gene are SGHRS and YFSETQ. V was clipped by 4 bases and J by 5 bases, with 15 bases between them.

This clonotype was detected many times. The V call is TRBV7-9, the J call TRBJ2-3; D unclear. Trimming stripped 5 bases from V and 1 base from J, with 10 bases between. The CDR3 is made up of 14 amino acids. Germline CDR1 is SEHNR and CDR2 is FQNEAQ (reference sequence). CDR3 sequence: CASSPAVGTDTQYF. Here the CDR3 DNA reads TGTGCCAGCAGCCCCGCGGTGGGCACAGATACGCAGTATTTT.

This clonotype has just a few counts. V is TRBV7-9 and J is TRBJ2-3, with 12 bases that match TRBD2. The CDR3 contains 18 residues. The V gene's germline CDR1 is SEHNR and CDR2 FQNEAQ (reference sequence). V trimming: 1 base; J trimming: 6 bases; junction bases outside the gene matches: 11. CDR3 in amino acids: CASSLEWTSGAQGDTQYF. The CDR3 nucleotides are TGTGCCAGCAGCTTAGAATGGACTAGCGGGGCCCAGGGGGATACGCAGTATTTT. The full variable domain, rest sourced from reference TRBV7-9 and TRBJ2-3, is DTGVSQNPRHKITKRGQNVTFRCDPISEHNRLYWYRQTLGQGPEFLTYFQNEAQLEKSRLLSDRFSAERPKGSFSTLEIQRTEQGDSAMYLCASSLEWTSGAQGDTQYFGPGTRLTVL.

The CDR3 spells CASSLSGSFDNEQFF. CDR3 bases: TGTGCCAGCAGTCTGAGCGGGAGTTTCGACAATGAGCAGTTCTTC. The chain recombines TRBV27 with TRBJ2-1, with 8 bases lining up with TRBD2. The V segment lost 5 bases and the J segment 5 bases; nucleotides outside the gene matches: 8. The CDR3 contains 15 residues. Germline lookup yields CDR1 MNHEY and CDR2 SMNVEV (reference sequence).

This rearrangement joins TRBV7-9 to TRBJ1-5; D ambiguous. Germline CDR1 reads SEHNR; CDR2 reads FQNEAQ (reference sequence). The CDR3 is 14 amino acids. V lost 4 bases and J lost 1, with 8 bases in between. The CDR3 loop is CASSSVGSNQPQHF. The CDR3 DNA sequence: TGTGCCAGCAGCTCGGTCGGGAGCAATCAGCCCCAGCATTTT.

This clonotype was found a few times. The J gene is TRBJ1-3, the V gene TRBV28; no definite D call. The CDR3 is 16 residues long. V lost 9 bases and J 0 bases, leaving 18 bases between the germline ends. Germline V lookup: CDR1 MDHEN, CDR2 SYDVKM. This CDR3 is CASAPVTGISGNTIYF. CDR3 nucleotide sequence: TGTGCCAGTGCTCCCGTAACGGGGATCTCTGGAAACACCATATATTTT.

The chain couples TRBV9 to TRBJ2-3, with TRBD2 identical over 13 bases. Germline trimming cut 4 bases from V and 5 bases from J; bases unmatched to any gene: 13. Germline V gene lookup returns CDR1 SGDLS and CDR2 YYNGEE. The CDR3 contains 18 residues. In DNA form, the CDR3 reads TGTGCCAGCAGCATCGGACTAGCGGGGGAATGGGGTCGAGATACGCAGTATTTT. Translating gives CASSIGLAGEWGRDTQYF.

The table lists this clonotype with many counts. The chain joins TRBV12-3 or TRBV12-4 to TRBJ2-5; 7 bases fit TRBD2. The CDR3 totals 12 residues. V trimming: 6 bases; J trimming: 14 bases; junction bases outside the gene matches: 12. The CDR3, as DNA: TGTGCCAGCAGAAGCCTAGCGGAGGGGTTTTACTTC. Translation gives CASRSLAEGFYF.

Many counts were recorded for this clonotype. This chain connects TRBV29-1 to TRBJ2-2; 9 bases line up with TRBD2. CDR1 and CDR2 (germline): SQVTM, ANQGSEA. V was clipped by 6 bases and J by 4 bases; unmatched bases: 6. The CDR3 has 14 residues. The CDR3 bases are TGCAGCGTCGCGGGGGGGAGAAGCACCGGGGAGCTGTTTTTT. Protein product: CSVAGGRSTGELFF.

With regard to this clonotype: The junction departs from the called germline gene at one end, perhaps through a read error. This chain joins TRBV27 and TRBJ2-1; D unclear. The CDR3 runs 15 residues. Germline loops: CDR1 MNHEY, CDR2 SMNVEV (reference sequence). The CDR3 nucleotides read TGTGCCGGCAGTAAGACCCCTTTGCTTTACAATGAGCAGTTCTTC. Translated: CAGSKTPLLYNEQFF.

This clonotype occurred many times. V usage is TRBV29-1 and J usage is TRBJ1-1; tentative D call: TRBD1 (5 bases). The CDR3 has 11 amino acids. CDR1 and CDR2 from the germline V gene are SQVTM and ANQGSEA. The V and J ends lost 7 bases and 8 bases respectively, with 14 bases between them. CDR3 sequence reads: CSAGTSGEAFF. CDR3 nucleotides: TGCAGCGCTGGGACCTCAGGGGAAGCTTTCTTT.

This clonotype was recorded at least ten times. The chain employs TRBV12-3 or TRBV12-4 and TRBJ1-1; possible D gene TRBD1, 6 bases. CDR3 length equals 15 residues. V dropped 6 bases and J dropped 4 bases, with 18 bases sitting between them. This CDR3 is CASRWPGGGITEAFF. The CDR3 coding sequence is TGTGCCAGCAGGTGGCCGGGAGGGGGGATCACTGAAGCTTTCTTT.